The 10 T cell receptor beta chains reported below all come from one sample, sequenced in a study of T cell clonotyping in hematopoietic cell transplantation. The data were produced by immunoSEQ multiplex PCR, yet TCRdb's version contains in-frame clones alone and is incomplete. Here the sample spans about 27,000 clones, more than 90% being singletons. Sequencing was carried out using peripheral blood mononuclear cells. The source of these receptors is a man aged 50 to 59 in good health. Some clones in this sample may be carry-over from other donors' samples.

CDR3 nucleotides: TGTGCCAGCAGCCCTCAGGGGGTGCCCTACGAGCAGTACTTC. Translated: CASSPQGVPYEQYF. The rearrangement joins TRBV7-6 to TRBJ2-7; 7 nucleotides agree with TRBD1. The CDR3 covers 14 residues. V lost 5 bases to trimming and J lost 2 bases; unmatched junction nucleotides: 6. Germline CDR1 reads SGHVS; CDR2 reads FNYEAQ.

V gene TRBV4-1 combines with J gene TRBJ1-2; TRBD1 matches 8 bases. The CDR3 contains 16 residues. With V trimmed by 1 base and J by 4 bases, 8 bases remained unmatched. CDR1 and CDR2 (germline): MGHRA, YSYEKL. The CDR3 spells CASSQARQGITYGYTF. For the CDR3, the DNA is TGCGCCAGCAGCCAAGCGAGACAGGGGATCACCTATGGCTACACCTTC.

The J gene is TRBJ1-4, the V gene TRBV5-4; tentative D call: TRBD1 (5 bases). Trimming took 0 bases from V and 9 from J, leaving 15 bases between them. Germline values: CDR1 SGHNT, CDR2 YYREEE (reference sequence). The length of the CDR3 is 15 residues. The CDR3 DNA sequence: TGTGCCAGCAGCTTGGAAACAGGAACTCGGAAAAAACTGTTTTTT. Amino acid sequence: CASSLETGTRKKLFF.

This rearrangement joins TRBV4-3 to TRBJ1-2; D call uncertain. The ends were cut back, 0 bases at V and 4 bases at J, with 21 bases in the middle. The CDR3 extends over 18 amino acids. Germline loops: CDR1 LGHNA, CDR2 YSLEER. CDR3 protein: CASSQEPLGWLGSYGYTF. The CDR3 nucleotides read TGCGCCAGCAGCCAAGAACCCCTAGGCTGGTTGGGTTCCTATGGCTACACCTTC.

The genes are TRBV25-1 and TRBJ1-5; D is ambiguous. Germline V gene lookup returns CDR1 MGHDK and CDR2 SYGVNS. Trimming took 4 bases from V and 1 from J, leaving 5 bases between them. This CDR3 region has 13 residues. The CDR3: CASSVTSNQPQHF. For the CDR3, the DNA is TGTGCCAGCAGTGTAACCAGCAATCAGCCCCAGCATTTT.

This clone appeared a single time. DNA of the CDR3: TGCAGTGCTCGAAAGAACACTGAAGCTTTCTTT. Translation gives CSARKNTEAFF. The chain employs TRBV20-1 and TRBJ1-1; D gene uncertain. V lost 5 bases and J lost 1, with 5 bases in between. Germline V lookup: CDR1 DFQATT, CDR2 SNEGSKA (reference sequence). This CDR3 has 11 residues.

In its sample, this clone was seen once. The gene calls are TRBV19 and TRBJ1-1; D is unresolved. CDR3 length equals 11 residues. Germline V lookup: CDR1 LNHDA, CDR2 SQIVND (reference sequence). Trimming took 7 bases from V and 0 from J, leaving 3 bases between them. The CDR3 region has the DNA TGTGCCAGTATGTTGAACACTGAAGCTTTCTTT. It yields the protein CASMLNTEAFF.

The chain uses TRBV7-2 and TRBJ1-1, with unresolved D. Trimming shortened V by 1 base and J by 0 bases, and 3 bases separated the two germline ends. This CDR3 has 13 amino acids. Germline values: CDR1 SGHTA, CDR2 FQGNSA. As DNA, the CDR3 is TGTGCCAGCAGCTTAGAAGTGAACACTGAAGCTTTCTTT. Its protein product is CASSLEVNTEAFF.

The chain is built from TRBV29-1 and TRBJ1-2; D possibly corresponds to TRBD1 (5 bases). The CDR3 runs 11 residues. The V gene lost 2 bases and the J gene lost 4 bases, with 5 bases spanning the gap. Germline CDR1 is SQVTM and CDR2 is ANQGSEA. The CDR3 spells CSVETGYGYTF. CDR3 nucleotides: TGCAGCGTTGAAACAGGCTATGGCTACACCTTC.

The CDR3 loop reads CSAWDTGQYF. The CDR3 coding sequence is TGCAGTGCTTGGGACACGGGACAGTATTTT. The V gene is TRBV20-1, the J gene TRBJ2-3, with a tentative D call TRBD1 (6 bases). Germline V gene lookup returns CDR1 DFQATT and CDR2 SNEGSKA (reference sequence). This CDR3 is built from 10 residues. The germline V and J ends were trimmed by 5 bases and 12 bases, with 12 bases remaining between them.